This T cell receptor (beta chain) was identified during a study of molecular identifiers for immune sequencing clone quantification. Study results and caveats: More than 97% of effector molecules, versus under 1% of naive-cell molecules, belonged to clones above 20 RNA copies.

Sorted cell numbers of roughly 17,000 to 1,100,000, with 10%, 30% or 50% RNA, served as input for naive CD8 libraries. Remarks on this clonotype: Its antigen remains unidentified.

Bulk TCR libraries used previously described methods and listed TCR primers. MiXCR was run by TCRdb on the PCR reads, yielding one entry per CDR3 protein. This sample carries 400,000 to 600,000 distinct CDR3 sequences, about 26% of them seen once, and the ten largest clones take 0.7% to 0.9%. The CDR3 is made up of 12 amino acids. Trimming took off 5 bases at V and 8 bases at J, with 10 bases between the two ends. Germline V CDR1 and CDR2: MNHEY, SVGEGT. What was sequenced was naive CD8+ T cells from blood, with Jurkat cell RNA spiked in. Regarding subset: FACS-sorted CD8+CD4-CCR7+CD45RA+ naive T cells. The clonotype originates from a human donor in good health. Some libraries in this study had Jurkat cell RNA spiked in. The rearrangement uses TRBV6-2 or TRBV6-3 and TRBJ2-1; D call uncertain. The CDR3 protein is CASSTPWDEQFF. The CDR3 nucleotides are TGTGCCAGCAGTACCCCTTGGGATGAGCAGTTCTTC.